This T cell receptor beta chain was identified in a study of shared clonotypes between healthy human individuals. Study overall: A few men and a couple of women, aged 18 to 49, were donors. Study-level points and caveats: Some clonotypes were shared by all four sorted-subset donors, while others were not shared. The non-shared ones had lower generation probabilities than the shared ones.

CD8 cells regarded as naive lacked CD45RO, were positively chosen for CCR7, and omitted terminally differentiated effector memory CD45RA+ cells. The donor cohort consisted entirely of Caucasian adults residing in Nashville, Tennessee. The authors distributed each subset's genomic DNA evenly over several immunoSEQ plates. Repertoires were generated with immunoSEQ multiplex PCR, while TCRdb's copy carries only in-frame clones and drops some. The sample contains about 2 million clones, about 94% of which appear only once. Comment on this clone: Its antigen is not identified.

Sequences were obtained from naive CD8+ T cells sorted from blood. This clonotype was sampled from a man aged 18 to 30 in good health.

The DNA of the CDR3 is TGTGCCAGCAGCCAACGGGACACGATGGATATAAGAGGCTACGAGCAGTACTTC. It encodes CASSQRDTMDIRGYEQYF. J is TRBJ2-7 and V is TRBV14; possibly TRBD1 for D (6 bases). The germline V and J ends were trimmed by 2 bases and 3 bases, with 23 bases remaining between them. There are 18 residues in the CDR3. Germline CDR1 reads SGHDN; CDR2 reads FVKESK.